These 5 T cell receptor beta chains were all obtained from the same sample, sequenced in a study of vaccination effects on CD4 cells after COVID-19. Once cultured for more than nine days, the cells underwent separation to obtain CD4+ T cells. Participants each got two BNT162b2 or mRNA-1273 vaccine doses. TCRdb's copy holds only in-frame clones and misses some; the assay was immunoSEQ multiplex PCR. The data show under 35,000 clones, just under 75% seen once. For these receptors, no antigen is known. This sample comprised CD4+ T cells from PBMCs cultured without peptide, obtained after COVID-19 vaccination. Receptors were obtained from a human donor who received a COVID-19 vaccine.

This sequence joins TRBV7-9 and TRBJ1-6; tentatively, D is TRBD1 (6 bases). Germline V CDR1 and CDR2: SEHNR, FQNEAQ (reference sequence). V was cut by 6 bases and J by 0 bases, with 12 bases left in between. This CDR3 comprises 16 residues. The CDR3 region has the DNA TGTGCCAGCAGTCCACAGGGAAGCTCCTATAATTCACCCCTCCACTTT. This encodes CASSPQGSSYNSPLHF.

This rearrangement joins TRBV6-5 to TRBJ2-1; TRBD1 or TRBD2 may be the D gene (5 bases each). Germline CDR1 MNHEY, CDR2 SVGAGI. CDR3 size: 15 residues. V lost 6 bases and J lost 5, with 17 bases in between. This CDR3 is CASRTLTLGDNEQFF. The CDR3 DNA sequence: TGTGCCAGCAGGACACTAACCCTGGGGGACAATGAGCAGTTCTTC.

The chain carries TRBV30 and TRBJ1-3; D gene unclear. This CDR3 is built from 11 residues. Between the trimmed V and J ends, which lost 3 bases and 5 bases, there was a span of 5 bases. The germline V gene has CDR1 GTSNPN and CDR2 SVGIG (reference sequence). Written as DNA, the CDR3 is TGTGCCTGGAGCCCTAGAAACACCATATATTTT. Protein product: CAWSPRNTIYF.

This sequence joins TRBV5-1 and TRBJ1-2; maybe TRBD1 (5 bases). The CDR3 sequence is 15 residues long. Trimming removed 7 bases from V and 2 bases from J, with 18 bases in between. Germline V CDR1 and CDR2: SGHRS, YFSETQ. Here the CDR3 reads CASSSARGRNYGYTF. DNA for the CDR3: TGCGCCAGCTCCAGCGCTAGGGGACGGAACTATGGCTACACCTTC.

This chain uses TRBV6-5 with TRBJ2-7; the match to TRBD2 covers 10 bases. Germline CDR1 reads MNHEY; CDR2 reads SVGAGI. J was trimmed by 6 bases and V by 6 bases; bases with no gene match: 5. This CDR3 has 13 amino acids. Here the CDR3 reads CASRQWTSGEQYF. Here the CDR3 DNA reads TGTGCCAGCAGGCAGTGGACTAGCGGCGAGCAGTACTTC.